The source of this T cell receptor (beta chain) is a study of early T cells in non-severe SARS-CoV-2 infection. This clonotype was recorded at least ten times. Individual cDNA molecules were tagged with unique molecular identifiers, the study reported. Using its own MiXCR run on the 5' RACE reads, TCRdb lists one record per CDR3 protein. The table records fewer than 30,000 distinct CDR3 sequences, roughly 5% of them present only once. The TCR sequence derives from an adult who was a healthcare worker with PCR-confirmed SARS-CoV-2 infection or an uninfected control (not recorded which). Sample: whole blood.

CDR3 in amino acids: CASSLDRGAYEQYF. CDR3 DNA sequence: TGCGCCAGCAGCTTGGACAGGGGTGCCTACGAGCAGTACTTC. The V gene is TRBV5-1, the J gene TRBJ2-7; 7 bases agree with TRBD1. This CDR3 is built from 14 residues. Germline V gives CDR1 SGHRS, CDR2 YFSETQ. Trimming cost V 0 bases and J 2 bases; bases outside gene matches: 2.